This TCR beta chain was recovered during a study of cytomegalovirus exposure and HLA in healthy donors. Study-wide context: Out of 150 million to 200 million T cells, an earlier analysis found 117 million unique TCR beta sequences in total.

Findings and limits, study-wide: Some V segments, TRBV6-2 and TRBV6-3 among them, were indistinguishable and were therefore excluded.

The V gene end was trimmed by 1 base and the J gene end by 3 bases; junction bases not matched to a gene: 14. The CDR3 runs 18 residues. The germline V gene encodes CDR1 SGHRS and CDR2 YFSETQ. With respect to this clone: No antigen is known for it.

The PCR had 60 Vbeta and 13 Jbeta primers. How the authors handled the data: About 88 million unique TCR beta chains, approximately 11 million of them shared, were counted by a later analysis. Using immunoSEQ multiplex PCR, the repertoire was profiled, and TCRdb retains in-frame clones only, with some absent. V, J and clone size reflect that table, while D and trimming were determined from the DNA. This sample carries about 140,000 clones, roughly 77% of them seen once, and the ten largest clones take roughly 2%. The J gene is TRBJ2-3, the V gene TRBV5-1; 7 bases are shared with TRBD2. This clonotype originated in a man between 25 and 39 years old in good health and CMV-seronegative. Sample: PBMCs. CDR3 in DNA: TGCGCCAGCAGCTTGTTCGTCCGCGGGGGACGAGTAACAGATACGCAGTATTTT. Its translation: CASSLFVRGGRVTDTQYF.